This T cell receptor beta chain was sequenced in a study of shared clonotypes between healthy human individuals. Study-level information: Donors, aged 18 to 49, were a couple of women and three men.

Germline V gene data show CDR1 as SGHRS and CDR2 as YFSETQ. CDR3 size: 15 residues. Trimming cost V 0 bases and J 8 bases, with 17 bases left between them. Repertoires were generated with immunoSEQ multiplex PCR, while TCRdb's copy carries only in-frame clones and drops some. Here the sample spans some 1.1 million clones, around three quarters being singletons. The chain employs TRBV5-1 and TRBJ1-1; perhaps TRBD1 as D (5 bases). Sequenced material: memory CD4+ T cells from PBMCs. Specified subset: CD45RA-negative fraction. The sequence derives from a man aged 18 to 30 in good health. Some clones in this sample may be carry-over from other donors' samples. Here the CDR3 DNA reads TGCGCCAGCAGCTTGGCCGGAGCAGGGAGCAGAGAAGCTTTCTTT. Its protein is CASSLAGAGSREAFF.